The clone carrying this TCR beta chain turned up a few times. The record originates from a study of T-cell reconstitution after alpha-beta-depleted transplantation in children. TCRbeta library construction was performed incorporating unique molecular identifiers. A single record per CDR3 protein comes from TCRdb applying MiXCR to the PCR reads. Seen here are 380,000 or so distinct CDR3 sequences, more than 10% observed once, and the top ten hold about 3.9%. This CDR3 has 14 amino acids. Trimming removed 5 bases from V and 8 bases from J, with 18 bases in between. Per germline, CDR1 LGHNA and CDR2 YSLEER.

The V gene is TRBV4-3, the J gene TRBJ1-2, with D possibly being TRBD1 (5 bases). This specimen consisted of PBMCs, obtained from the stem cell graft. This receptor was taken from a human donor who donated a stem cell graft to a child with Fanconi anemia. The CDR3 nucleotides are TGCGCCAGCAGCGTGGACATGGCGGGTCGCGGCTACACCTTC. Translating gives CASSVDMAGRGYTF.